These 5 T cell receptor beta chains share one sample of origin, sequenced in a study of blood T cell repertoires in COVID-19. Using immunoSEQ multiplex PCR, the repertoire was profiled, and TCRdb retains in-frame clones only, with some absent. The data show some 200,000 clones, with 70% to 85% seen just once and about 5% held by the top ten. Sequencing was performed on PBMCs or T cells enriched from blood (not recorded which). The receptors originated from a woman aged 55-70 years with acute COVID-19.

This clone showed up just a few times. This chain links TRBV28 with TRBJ2-5; the D gene is possibly TRBD2 (6 bases). V lost 1 base and J lost 7, with 7 bases in between. This CDR3 region has 12 residues. Germline V gene data show CDR1 as MDHEN and CDR2 as SYDVKM. CDR3 DNA: TGTGCCAGCAGTTTATTGCGGGGGACCCAGTACTTC. It encodes CASSLLRGTQYF.

This clone was seen only a few times. This chain joins TRBV28 and TRBJ1-2; 9 bases are a match to TRBD1. J gave up 6 bases and V 7 bases, and 6 bases lay outside the gene matches. Per germline, CDR1 MDHEN and CDR2 SYDVKM. The CDR3 consists of 13 residues. CDR3 sequence: CASTSGQGDGYTF. The DNA for the CDR3 is TGTGCCAGCACCTCGGGACAGGGAGATGGCTACACCTTC.

The genes are TRBV11-3 and TRBJ2-2; the D is unclear. This CDR3 spans 13 amino acids. V lost 1 base, J lost 6 bases, and 6 bases lay in between. Germline CDR1 SGHNT, CDR2 YENEEA. The CDR3 here is CASSLGAPGELFF. In DNA form, the CDR3 reads TGTGCCAGCAGCTTAGGGGCGCCCGGGGAGCTGTTTTTT.

V gene TRBV4-3 combines with J gene TRBJ2-1, with 13 positions matching TRBD2. Germline V gene data show CDR1 as LGHNA and CDR2 as YSLEER. V was pared by 2 bases and J by 3 bases, with 7 bases of the junction left unmatched. The CDR3 length is 18 residues. The CDR3 is CASSQLTTSGGVYNEQFF. CDR3 nucleotides: TGCGCCAGCAGCCAACTTACCACTAGCGGGGGGGTCTACAATGAGCAGTTCTTC.

This clone showed up just a few times. The chain combines TRBV11-2 with TRBJ2-4, with a tentative D call TRBD2 (6 bases). The CDR3 sequence is 13 residues long. Germline loops: CDR1 SGHAT, CDR2 FQNNGV. V lost 7 bases to trimming and J lost 6 bases, with 13 bases between them. CDR3 nucleotides: TGTGCCAGCACCCCGTCGGGACTAAACATTCAGTACTTC. Encoded protein: CASTPSGLNIQYF.